The 15 T cell receptor beta chains below were found in one sample sequenced in a study of Ad26.COV2.S vaccination and SARS-CoV-2 variants. Treatment: 15 to 20 received Ad26.COV2.S at low or high dose, single or two shots; about 5 received placebo; per-sample allocation not given. At day 63 after the first vaccine or placebo injection, samples were drawn. The protocol was immunoSEQ multiplex PCR, while the TCRdb copy is restricted to in-frame clones and leaves out a portion. The sample lists 380,000 or so clones, about 80% seen once, with about 8% in the top ten. Sequences were derived from peripheral blood, sampled in a trial of Ad26.COV2.S vaccine versus placebo. All receptors come from a person between 18 and 65 years old who received the Ad26.COV2.S COVID-19 vaccine or a placebo.

The chain has TRBV23-1 and TRBJ1-4; D might be TRBD1 (5 bases). TRBV23-1 falls under the ORF class, with uncertain function. V was cut by 0 bases and J by 8 bases, with 16 bases left in between. The CDR3 covers 16 residues. Written as DNA, the CDR3 is TGCGCCAGCAGTCAATCAGTCCAGGGAGGGAACGAAAAACTGTTTTTT. The encoded protein is CASSQSVQGGNEKLFF.

This clone was observed a handful of times. V usage is TRBV6-1 and J usage is TRBJ2-7; maybe TRBD1 (7 bases). The CDR3 totals 14 residues. Germline V gives CDR1 MNHNS, CDR2 SASEGT. V lost 0 bases and J 10 bases, leaving 16 bases between the germline ends. The CDR3 sequence: CASSEAGGGTAQYF. The CDR3 DNA reads TGTGCCAGCAGTGAAGCAGGGGGCGGGACAGCTCAGTACTTC.

The rearrangement links TRBV27 to TRBJ2-5; D assignment may be TRBD1 or TRBD2 (5 bases each). Trimming cost V 4 bases and J 4 bases, with 13 bases left between them. From germline, CDR1 is MNHEY and CDR2 SMNVEV (reference sequence). The CDR3 extends over 14 amino acids. CDR3 sequence: CASSSGARGETQYF. CDR3 DNA: TGTGCCAGCAGTTCCGGGGCCCGGGGAGAGACCCAGTACTTC.

This clone has only a few counts. The chain links TRBV29-1 to TRBJ2-5; D unclear. Trimming took 7 bases from V and 1 from J, leaving 10 bases between them. Germline CDR1 is SQVTM and CDR2 is ANQGSEA. This CDR3 spans 12 amino acids. The CDR3 DNA follows: TGCAGCGCTCGAGACCCCCAAGAGACCCAGTACTTC. Its protein product is CSARDPQETQYF.

This clone was counted only a few times. This rearrangement joins TRBV18 to TRBJ2-1, with TRBD2 matching 11 bases. The CDR3 contains 15 residues. CDR1 and CDR2 (germline): KGHSH, LQKENI. V was pared by 2 bases and J by 10 bases, with 7 bases of the junction left unmatched. CDR3 loop: CASSPGIAGGDEQFF. The CDR3 coding sequence is TGTGCCAGCTCACCAGGAATAGCGGGAGGGGACGAGCAGTTCTTC. The full variable domain, with the rest looked up from reference TRBV18 and TRBJ2-1, is NAGVMQNPRHLVRRRGQEARLRCSPMKGHSHVYWYRQLPEEGLKFMVYLQKENIIDESGMPKERFSAEFPKEGPSILRIQQVVRGDSAAYFCASSPGIAGGDEQFFGPGTRLTVL.

The J gene is TRBJ2-1, the V gene TRBV19, with 8 bases aligning to TRBD2. Germline CDR1 is LNHDA and CDR2 is SQIVND (reference sequence). With 6 bases clipped from V and 4 bases from J, the junction kept 8 bases outside the gene matches. The CDR3 has 15 amino acids. The CDR3 sequence: CASRISGIAYNEQFF. The CDR3 DNA sequence: TGTGCCAGTAGGATTAGCGGGATTGCGTACAATGAGCAGTTCTTC.

The rearrangement joins TRBV5-4 to TRBJ2-7, with 8 bases that match TRBD2. The germline V gene has CDR1 SGHNT and CDR2 YYREEE (reference sequence). There are 17 residues in the CDR3. V was pared by 1 base and J by 4 bases, with 13 bases of the junction left unmatched. DNA of the CDR3: TGTGCCAGCAGCTTGAGGGTTACTGGGACTAGGGTTTACGAGCAGTACTTC. Translated: CASSLRVTGTRVYEQYF.

The J gene is TRBJ1-6, the V gene TRBV6-5; 7 nucleotides line up with TRBD1. With 5 bases clipped from V and 8 bases from J, the junction kept 9 bases outside the gene matches. The germline CDR1 and CDR2 sequences are MNHEY and SVGAGI. The CDR3 has 15 residues. In DNA form, the CDR3 reads TGTGCCAGCAGTACCGGGACAGTAGGAGATTCACCCCTCCACTTT. As protein: CASSTGTVGDSPLHF.

The genes are TRBV5-5 and TRBJ1-1; the D is unclear. V lost 3 bases to trimming and J lost 3 bases, with 15 bases between them. Looked up from germline, CDR1 is SGHKS and CDR2 is YYEKEE (reference sequence). CDR3 size: 15 residues. The CDR3 bases are TGTGCCAGCAGCTCGCAGACGGGGAGGCACACTGAAGCTTTCTTT. Protein sequence: CASSSQTGRHTEAFF.

This clone was counted once. This sequence joins TRBV7-9 and TRBJ2-1; TRBD2 matches at 10 bases. Germline CDR1 and CDR2: SEHNR and FQNEAQ (reference sequence). After removal of 5 bases from V and 1 base from J, the junction contained 8 bases not matched to a gene. This CDR3 contains 17 residues. The DNA of the CDR3 is TGTGCCAGCAGCCAAGGATCTAGCGGGAGTTCCTACAATGAGCAGTTCTTC. It encodes CASSQGSSGSSYNEQFF.

The V call is TRBV19, the J call TRBJ2-2; D uncertain. CDR3 length equals 13 residues. The V and J ends lost 3 bases and 0 bases respectively, with 2 bases between them. Germline values: CDR1 LNHDA, CDR2 SQIVND (reference sequence). The CDR3 sequence: CASSIPNTGELFF. The CDR3 DNA is TGTGCCAGTAGTATCCCGAACACCGGGGAGCTGTTTTTT.

V usage is TRBV29-1 and J usage is TRBJ1-1; no firm D call. V was pared by 6 bases and J by 1 base, with 15 bases between. In germline, CDR1 is SQVTM, CDR2 ANQGSEA. The CDR3 extends over 14 amino acids. The CDR3 is CSVTNSPGNTEAFF. CDR3 bases: TGCAGCGTCACCAACTCCCCAGGGAACACTGAAGCTTTCTTT.

This clone was found once. The genes are TRBV5-4 and TRBJ2-3, with TRBD2 identical over 8 bases. There are 18 residues in the CDR3. Looked up from germline, CDR1 is SGHNT and CDR2 is YYREEE (reference sequence). V gave up 0 bases and J gave up 1 base; unmatched junction bases: 10. The CDR3 is CASSLAGGRRFGTDTQYF. CDR3 in DNA: TGTGCCAGCAGCTTGGCCGGCGGGAGGAGGTTCGGCACAGATACGCAGTATTTT.

The chain combines TRBV5-1 with TRBJ1-1, with D possibly being TRBD1 (5 bases). Germline assignment: CDR1 SGHRS and CDR2 YFSETQ. Trimming removed 3 bases at V and 3 bases at J, with 15 bases between. CDR3 length: 15 amino acids. This CDR3 reads CASSSTVGGDTEAFF. The CDR3 DNA follows: TGCGCCAGCAGCTCTACGGTCGGGGGGGACACTGAAGCTTTCTTT.

The V call is TRBV18, the J call TRBJ1-2; 10 nucleotides match TRBD1. CDR3 size: 15 residues. Per germline, CDR1 KGHSH and CDR2 LQKENI. The junction had 9 bases not matched to a gene; V was cut back by 5 bases and J by 6 bases. In DNA, the CDR3 is TGTGCCAGCTCATCCCTGGACAGGGGGAACGATGGCTACACCTTC. Translating it yields CASSSLDRGNDGYTF.